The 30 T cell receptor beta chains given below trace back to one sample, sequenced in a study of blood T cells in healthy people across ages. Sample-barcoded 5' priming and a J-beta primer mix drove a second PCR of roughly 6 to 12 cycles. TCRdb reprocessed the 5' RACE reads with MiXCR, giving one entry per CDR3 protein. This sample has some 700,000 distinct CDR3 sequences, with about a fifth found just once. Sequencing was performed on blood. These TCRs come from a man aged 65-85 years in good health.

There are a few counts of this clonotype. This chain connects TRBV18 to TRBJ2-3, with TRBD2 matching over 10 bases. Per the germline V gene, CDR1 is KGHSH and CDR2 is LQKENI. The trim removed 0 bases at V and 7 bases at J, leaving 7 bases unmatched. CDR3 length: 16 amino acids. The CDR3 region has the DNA TGTGCCAGCTCACCACCTTCTAGCGGGAGTTGGCATACGCAGTATTTT. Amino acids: CASSPPSSGSWHTQYF.

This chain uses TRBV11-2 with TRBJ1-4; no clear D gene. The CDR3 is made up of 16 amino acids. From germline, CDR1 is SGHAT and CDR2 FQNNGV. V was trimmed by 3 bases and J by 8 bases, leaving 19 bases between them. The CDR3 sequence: CASSFSGPSLSEKLFF. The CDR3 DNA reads TGTGCCAGCAGCTTTTCTGGGCCCTCCCTCAGCGAAAAACTGTTTTTT.

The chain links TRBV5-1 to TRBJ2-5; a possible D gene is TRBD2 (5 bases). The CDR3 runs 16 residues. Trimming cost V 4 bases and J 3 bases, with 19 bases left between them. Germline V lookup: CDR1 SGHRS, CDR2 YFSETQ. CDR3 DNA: TGCGCCAGCAGCCCCTGGGGAGCAGGCGCAAAAGAGACCCAGTACTTC. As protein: CASSPWGAGAKETQYF. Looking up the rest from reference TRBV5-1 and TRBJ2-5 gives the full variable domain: KAGVTQTPRYLIKTRGQQVTLSCSPISGHRSVSWYQQTPGQGLQFLFEYFSETQRNKGNFPGRFSGRQFSNSRSEMNVSTLELGDSALYLCASSPWGAGAKETQYFGPGTRLLVL.

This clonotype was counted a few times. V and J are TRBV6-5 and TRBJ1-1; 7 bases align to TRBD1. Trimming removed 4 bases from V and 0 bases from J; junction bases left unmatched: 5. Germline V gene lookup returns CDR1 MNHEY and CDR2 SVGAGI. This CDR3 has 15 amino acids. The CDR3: CASSSPTGMNTEAFF. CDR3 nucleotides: TGTGCCAGCAGTTCCCCGACAGGGATGAACACTGAAGCTTTCTTT.

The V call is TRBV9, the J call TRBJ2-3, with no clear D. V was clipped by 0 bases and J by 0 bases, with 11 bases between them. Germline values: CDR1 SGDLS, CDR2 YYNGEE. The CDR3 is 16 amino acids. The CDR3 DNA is TGTGCCAGCAGCGTAGGGGCAGCCTCTAGCACAGATACGCAGTATTTT. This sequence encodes CASSVGAASSTDTQYF.

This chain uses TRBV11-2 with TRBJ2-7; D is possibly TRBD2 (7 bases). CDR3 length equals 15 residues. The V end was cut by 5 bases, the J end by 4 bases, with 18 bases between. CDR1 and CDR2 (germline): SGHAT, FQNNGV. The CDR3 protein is CASSVSRGGTYEQYF. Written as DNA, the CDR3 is TGTGCCAGCAGCGTTAGTAGGGGGGGTACTTACGAGCAGTACTTC.

The CDR3 nucleotides read TGCAGTGCTAGCCCTCCCGCAGCCTATAATTCACCCCTCCACTTT. Translated: CSASPPAAYNSPLHF. V and J are TRBV20-1 and TRBJ1-6, with unresolved D. This CDR3 region has 15 residues. Trimming pared 3 bases from V and 2 bases from J, leaving 11 bases between. Germline V gene lookup returns CDR1 DFQATT and CDR2 SNEGSKA (reference sequence).

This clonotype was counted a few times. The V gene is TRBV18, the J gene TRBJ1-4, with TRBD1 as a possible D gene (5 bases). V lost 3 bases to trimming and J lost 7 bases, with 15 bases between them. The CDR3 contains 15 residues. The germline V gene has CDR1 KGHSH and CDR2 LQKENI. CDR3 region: CASSPSRELGEKLFF. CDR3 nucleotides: TGTGCCAGCTCACCGTCCAGGGAGCTTGGTGAAAAACTGTTTTTT.

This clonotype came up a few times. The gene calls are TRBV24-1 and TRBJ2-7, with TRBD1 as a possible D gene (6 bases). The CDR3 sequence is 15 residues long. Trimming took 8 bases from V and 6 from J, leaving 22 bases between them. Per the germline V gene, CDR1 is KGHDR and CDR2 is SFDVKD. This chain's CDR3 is CATTASRRGKGEQYV. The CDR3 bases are TGTGCCACCACAGCCTCCAGAAGGGGGAAAGGCGAGCAGTACGTC.

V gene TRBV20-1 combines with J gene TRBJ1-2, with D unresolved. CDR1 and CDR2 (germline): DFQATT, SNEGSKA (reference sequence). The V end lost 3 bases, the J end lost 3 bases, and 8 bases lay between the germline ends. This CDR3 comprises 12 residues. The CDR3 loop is CSASGQYYGYTF. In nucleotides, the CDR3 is TGCAGTGCTAGCGGGCAGTACTATGGCTACACCTTC.

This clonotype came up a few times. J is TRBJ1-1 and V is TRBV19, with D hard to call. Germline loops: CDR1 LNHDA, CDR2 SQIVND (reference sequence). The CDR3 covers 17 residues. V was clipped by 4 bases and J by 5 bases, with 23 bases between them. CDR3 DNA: TGTGCCAGTAGTACCCGGCTCGGGTCAGGCTTTGGAACTGAAGCTTTCTTT. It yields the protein CASSTRLGSGFGTEAFF.

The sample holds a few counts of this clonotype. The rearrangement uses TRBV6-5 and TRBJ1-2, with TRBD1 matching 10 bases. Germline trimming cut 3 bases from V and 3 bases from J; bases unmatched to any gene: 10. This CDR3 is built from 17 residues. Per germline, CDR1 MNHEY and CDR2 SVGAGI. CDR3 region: CASSYSIGTGDHYGYTF. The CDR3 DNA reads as TGTGCCAGCAGTTATAGCATAGGGACAGGGGATCACTATGGCTACACCTTC.

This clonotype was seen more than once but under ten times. The DNA for the CDR3 is TGCGCCAGCAGCAATACCGGGACAGTCCCCACCGGGGAGCTGTTTTTT. Protein sequence: CASSNTGTVPTGELFF. The chain couples TRBV5-1 to TRBJ2-2; 7 bases are a match to TRBD1. Germline V gene lookup returns CDR1 SGHRS and CDR2 YFSETQ. CDR3 length: 16 amino acids. V was clipped by 4 bases and J by 4 bases; unmatched bases: 10.

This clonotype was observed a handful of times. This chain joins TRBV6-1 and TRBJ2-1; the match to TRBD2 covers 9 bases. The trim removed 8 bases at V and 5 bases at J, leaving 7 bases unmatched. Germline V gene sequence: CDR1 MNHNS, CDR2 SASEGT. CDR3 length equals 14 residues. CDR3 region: CASGLAGSHNEQFF. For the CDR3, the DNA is TGTGCCAGCGGCCTAGCGGGGTCTCACAATGAGCAGTTCTTC.

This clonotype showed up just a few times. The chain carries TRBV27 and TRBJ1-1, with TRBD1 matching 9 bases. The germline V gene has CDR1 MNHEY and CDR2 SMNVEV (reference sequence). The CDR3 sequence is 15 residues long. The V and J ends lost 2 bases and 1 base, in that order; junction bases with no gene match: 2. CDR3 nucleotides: TGTGCCAGCAGTTTAAGGGGACAGGGGAACACTGAAGCTTTCTTT. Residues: CASSLRGQGNTEAFF.

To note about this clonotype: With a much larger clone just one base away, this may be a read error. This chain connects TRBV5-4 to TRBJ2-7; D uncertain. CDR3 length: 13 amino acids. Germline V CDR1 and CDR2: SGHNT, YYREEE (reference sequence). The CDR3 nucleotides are TGTGCCAGCAGCTTGGGCACCAACTACGAGCAGTGCTTC. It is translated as CASSLGTNYEQCF.

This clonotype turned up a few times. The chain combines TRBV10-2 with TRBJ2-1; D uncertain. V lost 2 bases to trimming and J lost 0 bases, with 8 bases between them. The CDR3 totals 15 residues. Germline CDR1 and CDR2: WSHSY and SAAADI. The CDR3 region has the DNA TGCGCCAGCAGTGAGGAGGCGTTCTCCTACAATGAGCAGTTCTTC. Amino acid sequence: CASSEEAFSYNEQFF.

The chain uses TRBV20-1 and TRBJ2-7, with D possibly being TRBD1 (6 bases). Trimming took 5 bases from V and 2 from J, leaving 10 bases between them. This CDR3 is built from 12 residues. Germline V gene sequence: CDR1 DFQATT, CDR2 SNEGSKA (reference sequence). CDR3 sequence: CSAQGQTYEQYV. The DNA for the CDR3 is TGCAGTGCTCAAGGACAGACCTACGAGCAGTACGTC.

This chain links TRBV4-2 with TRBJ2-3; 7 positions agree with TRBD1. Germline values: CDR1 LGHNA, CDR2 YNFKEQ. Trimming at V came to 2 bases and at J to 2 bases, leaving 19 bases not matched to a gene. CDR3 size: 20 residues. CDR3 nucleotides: TGTGCCAGCAGCCAACATTTGTTCGTGGGTCAGGGGGAACCCACAGATACGCAGTATTTT. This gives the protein CASSQHLFVGQGEPTDTQYF.

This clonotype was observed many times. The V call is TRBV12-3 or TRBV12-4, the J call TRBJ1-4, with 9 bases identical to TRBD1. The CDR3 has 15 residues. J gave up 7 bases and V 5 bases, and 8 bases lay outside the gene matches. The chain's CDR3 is CASSTNRGQTEKLFF. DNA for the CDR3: TGTGCCAGCAGTACTAACAGGGGGCAAACTGAAAAACTGTTTTTT.

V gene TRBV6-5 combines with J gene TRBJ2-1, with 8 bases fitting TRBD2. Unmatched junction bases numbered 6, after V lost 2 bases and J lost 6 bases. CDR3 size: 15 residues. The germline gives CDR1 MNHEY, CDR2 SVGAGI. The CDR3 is CASSYGRSGINEQFF. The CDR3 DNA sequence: TGTGCCAGCAGTTACGGGCGTAGCGGGATCAATGAGCAGTTCTTC.

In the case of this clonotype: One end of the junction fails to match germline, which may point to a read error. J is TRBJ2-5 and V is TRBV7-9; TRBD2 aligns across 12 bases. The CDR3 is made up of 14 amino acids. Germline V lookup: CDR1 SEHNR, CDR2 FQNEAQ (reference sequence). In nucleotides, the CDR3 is TGTGCCAGCAGCTTAGGACTAGCGGGGGAGACCCTGTACTTC. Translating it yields CASSLGLAGETLYF.

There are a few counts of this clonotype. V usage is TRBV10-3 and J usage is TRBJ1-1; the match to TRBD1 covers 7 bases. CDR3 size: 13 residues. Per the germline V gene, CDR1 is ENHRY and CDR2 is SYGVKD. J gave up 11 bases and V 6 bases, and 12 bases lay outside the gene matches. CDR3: CAISAQTGRDAFF. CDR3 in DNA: TGTGCCATCAGCGCCCAGACAGGGAGGGACGCTTTCTTT.

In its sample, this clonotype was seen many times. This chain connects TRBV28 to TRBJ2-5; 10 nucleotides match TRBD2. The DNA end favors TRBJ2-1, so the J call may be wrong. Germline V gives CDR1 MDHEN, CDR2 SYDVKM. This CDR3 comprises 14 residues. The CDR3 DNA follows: TGTGCCAGCAGCCAAGCGGGAGGGTACAATGAGCAGTTCTTC. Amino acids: CASSQAGGYNEQFF.

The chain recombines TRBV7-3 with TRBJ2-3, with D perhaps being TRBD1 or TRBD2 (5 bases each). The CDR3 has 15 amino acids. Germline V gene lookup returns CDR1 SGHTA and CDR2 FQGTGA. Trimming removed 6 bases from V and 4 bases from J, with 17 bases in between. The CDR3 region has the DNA TGTGCCAGCAGTGACCGGGGCCTTAGAGCAGATACGCAGTATTTT. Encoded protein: CASSDRGLRADTQYF.

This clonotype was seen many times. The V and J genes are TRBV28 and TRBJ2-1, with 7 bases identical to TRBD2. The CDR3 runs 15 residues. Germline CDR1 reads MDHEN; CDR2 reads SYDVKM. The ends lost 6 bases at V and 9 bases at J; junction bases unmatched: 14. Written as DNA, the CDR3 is TGTGCCAGCAGGCATCCGGGGCAGGGAGGGAGTGAGCAGTTCTTC. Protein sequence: CASRHPGQGGSEQFF. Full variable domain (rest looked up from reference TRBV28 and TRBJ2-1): DVKVTQSSRYLVKRTGEKVFLECVQDMDHENMFWYRQDPGLGLRLIYFSYDVKMKEKGDIPEGYSVSREKKERFSLILESASTNQTSMYLCASRHPGQGGSEQFFGPGTRLTVL.

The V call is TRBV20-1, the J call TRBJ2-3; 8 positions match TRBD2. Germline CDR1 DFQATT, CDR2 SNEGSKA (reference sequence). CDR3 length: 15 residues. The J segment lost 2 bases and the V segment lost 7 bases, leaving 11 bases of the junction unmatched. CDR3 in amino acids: CSVTPPGLVTDTQYF. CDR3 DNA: TGCAGTGTTACCCCACCGGGACTAGTCACAGATACGCAGTATTTT.

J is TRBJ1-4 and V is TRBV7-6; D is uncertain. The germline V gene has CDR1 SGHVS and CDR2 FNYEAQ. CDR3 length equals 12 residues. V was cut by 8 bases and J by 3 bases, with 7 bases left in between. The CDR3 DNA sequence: TGTGCCAGCTCGCAGGCTAATGAAAAACTGTTTTTT. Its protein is CASSQANEKLFF. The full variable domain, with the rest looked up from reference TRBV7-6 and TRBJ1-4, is GAGVSQSPRYKVTKRGQDVALRCDPISGHVSLYWYRQALGQGPEFLTYFNYEAQQDKSGLPNDRFSAERPEGSISTLTIQRTEQRDSAMYRCASSQANEKLFFGSGTQLSVL.

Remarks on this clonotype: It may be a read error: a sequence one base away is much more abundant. The CDR3 region is CASSRGRDTETFF. Here the CDR3 DNA reads TGTGCCAGCAGCCGGGGTAGGGACACTGAAACTTTCTTT. The chain uses TRBV9 and TRBJ1-1, with D perhaps TRBD1 (6 bases). This CDR3 is built from 13 residues. CDR1 and CDR2 from the germline V gene are SGDLS and YYNGEE.

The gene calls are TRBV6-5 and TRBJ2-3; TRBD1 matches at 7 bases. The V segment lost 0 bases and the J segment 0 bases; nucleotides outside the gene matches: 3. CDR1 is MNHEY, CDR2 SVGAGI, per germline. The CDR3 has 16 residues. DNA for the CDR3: TGTGCCAGCAGTTACTCGAGACAGGGTAGCACAGATACGCAGTATTTT. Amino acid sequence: CASSYSRQGSTDTQYF.